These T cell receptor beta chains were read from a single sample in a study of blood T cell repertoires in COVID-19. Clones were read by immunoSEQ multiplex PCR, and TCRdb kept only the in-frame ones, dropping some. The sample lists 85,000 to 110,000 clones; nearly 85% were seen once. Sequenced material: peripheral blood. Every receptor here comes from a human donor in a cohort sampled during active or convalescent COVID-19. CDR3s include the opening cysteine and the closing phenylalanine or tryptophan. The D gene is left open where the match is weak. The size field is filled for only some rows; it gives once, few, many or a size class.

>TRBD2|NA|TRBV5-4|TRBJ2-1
TGTGCCAGCAGTCAGACTAGCACGGCTGAGCAGTTCTTC
CASSQTSTAEQFF
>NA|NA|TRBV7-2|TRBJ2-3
TGTGCCAGCAGCTTAGGGACACCCACAGATACGCAGTATTTT
CASSLGTPTDTQYF
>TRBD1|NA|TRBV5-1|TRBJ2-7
TGCGCCAGCAGCTTGGTACCGGGACAGGGACTTCGGAACTACGAGCAGTACTTC
CASSLVPGQGLRNYEQYF
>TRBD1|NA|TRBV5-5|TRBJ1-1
TGTGCCAGCAGCTTGGGAACCGGGACAGGGGTGACTGAAGCTTTCTTT
CASSLGTGTGVTEAFF
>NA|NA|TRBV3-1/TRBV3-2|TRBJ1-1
TGTGCCAGCAGCCCCCGCGGGAGCGGAAACACTGAAGCTTTCTTT
CASSPRGSGNTEAFF
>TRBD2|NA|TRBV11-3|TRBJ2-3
TGTGCCAGCAGCTCCCAAAGCGGGGGGCCGGTAGATACGCAGTATTTT
CASSSQSGGPVDTQYF
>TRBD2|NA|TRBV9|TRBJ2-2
TGTGCCAGCAGCGTAGGAAGCGGGACGAACACCGGGGAGCTGTTTTTT
CASSVGSGTNTGELFF
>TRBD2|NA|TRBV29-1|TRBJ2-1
TGCAGCGTTGAAGAGGGAGCGGGGCCCCGCAATGAGCAGTTCTTC
CSVEEGAGPRNEQFF
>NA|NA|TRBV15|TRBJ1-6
TGTGCCACCCAGGTCTCCGCCTATTCCAATTCACCCCTCCACTTT
CATQVSAYSNSPLHF
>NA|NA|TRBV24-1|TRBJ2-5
TGTGCCACCAGTGACCCCGCGGGGCCTGGGGAGACCCAGTACTTC
CATSDPAGPGETQYF
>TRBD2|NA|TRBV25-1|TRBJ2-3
TGTGCCAGCAGTGAAGGGAGGGGCAGCCCCGGGGATACGCAGTATTTT
CASSEGRGSPGDTQYF
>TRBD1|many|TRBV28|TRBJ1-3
TGTGCCAGCAGCCTTGGACAGGGTGGAAACACCATATATTTT
CASSLGQGGNTIYF
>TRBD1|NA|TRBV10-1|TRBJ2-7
TGCGCCAGCAGCTCTTGGACAGGCCCACACGAGCAGTACTTC
CASSSWTGPHEQYF
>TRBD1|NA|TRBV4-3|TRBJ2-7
TGCGCCAGCAGCCCGAGACAGGGGGCAGGGTACGAGCAGTACTTC
CASSPRQGAGYEQYF
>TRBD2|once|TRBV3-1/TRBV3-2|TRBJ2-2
TGTGCCAGCAGCCAGGCTAGCGGGGGGGCCGGCGGGGAGCTGTTTTTT
CASSQASGGAGGELFF
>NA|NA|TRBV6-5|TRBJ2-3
TGTGCCAGCAGTTACTGGCTTAGCGGCGGCTCAGATACGCAGTATTTT
CASSYWLSGGSDTQYF
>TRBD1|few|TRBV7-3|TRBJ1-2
TGTGCCAGCAGCCTACAGGGGGGTGGCTATGGCTACACCTTC
CASSLQGGGYGYTF
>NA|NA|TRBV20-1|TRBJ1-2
TGCAGTGCTAGAGATGCGAGGGACTACACCTTC
CSARDARDYTF
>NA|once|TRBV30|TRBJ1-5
TGTGCCTGGAGTGTACGTGGGACTCCTAGCAATCAGCCCCAGCATTTT
CAWSVRGTPSNQPQHF
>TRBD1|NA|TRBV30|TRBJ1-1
TGTGCCTGGAGGGGAACAGGGGGAGTTGACACTGAAGCTTTCTTT
CAWRGTGGVDTEAFF
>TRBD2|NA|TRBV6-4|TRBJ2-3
TGTGCCAGCAGTGCCTCCTGGCGGGGGGGCCTTAGTACGCAGTATTTT
CASSASWRGGLSTQYF
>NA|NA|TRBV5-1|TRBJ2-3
TGCGCCAGCAGCAGCACGGGGGGCCCCACAGATACGCAGTATTTT
CASSSTGGPTDTQYF